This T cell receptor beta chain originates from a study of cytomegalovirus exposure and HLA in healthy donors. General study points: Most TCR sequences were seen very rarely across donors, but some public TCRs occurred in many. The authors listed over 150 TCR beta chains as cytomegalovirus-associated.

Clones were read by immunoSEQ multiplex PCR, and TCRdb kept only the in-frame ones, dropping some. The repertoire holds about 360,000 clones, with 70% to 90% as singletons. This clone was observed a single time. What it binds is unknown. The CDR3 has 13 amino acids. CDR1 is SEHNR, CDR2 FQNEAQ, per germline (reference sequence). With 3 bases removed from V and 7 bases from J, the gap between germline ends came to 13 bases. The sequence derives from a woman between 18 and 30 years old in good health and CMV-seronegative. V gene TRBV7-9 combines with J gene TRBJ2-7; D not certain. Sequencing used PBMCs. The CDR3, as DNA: TGTGCCAGCAGCTTCTCCAGACGGGTGGAGCAGTACTTC. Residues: CASSFSRRVEQYF.